This T cell receptor (beta chain) was recorded in a study of blood T cell repertoires in COVID-19. Study as a whole: In each case, the material was cDNA or gDNA derived from T cells, B-cell-depleted T cells, or PBMCs.

TCRdb's table, derived via immunoSEQ multiplex PCR, lists solely in-frame clones and lacks some. The data hold fewer than 650,000 clones, with approximately 88% observed a single time. The CDR3 loop spans 14 amino acids. Germline V gene sequence: CDR1 SQVTM, CDR2 ANQGSEA. The ends were cut back, 4 bases at V and 0 bases at J, with 10 bases in the middle. J is TRBJ1-3 and V is TRBV29-1, with no clear D. The material sequenced was peripheral blood. The sequence was collected from a woman in her forties or fifties with COVID-19, enrolled during active disease. This chain's CDR3 is CSVAQSSSGNTIYF. CDR3 DNA sequence: TGCAGCGTTGCACAGTCAAGCTCTGGAAACACCATATATTTT.